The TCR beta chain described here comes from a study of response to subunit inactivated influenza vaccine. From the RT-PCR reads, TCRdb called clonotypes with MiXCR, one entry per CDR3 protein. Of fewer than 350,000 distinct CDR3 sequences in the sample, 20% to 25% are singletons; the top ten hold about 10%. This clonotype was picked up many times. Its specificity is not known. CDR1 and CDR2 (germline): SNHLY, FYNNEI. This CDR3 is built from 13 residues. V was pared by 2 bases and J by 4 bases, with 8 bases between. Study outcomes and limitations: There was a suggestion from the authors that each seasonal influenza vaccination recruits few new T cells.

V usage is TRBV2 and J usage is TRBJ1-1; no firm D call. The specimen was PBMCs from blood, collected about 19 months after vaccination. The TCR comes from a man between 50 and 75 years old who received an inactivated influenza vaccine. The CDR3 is CASSEMSLTEAFF. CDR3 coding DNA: TGTGCCAGCAGTGAAATGTCCCTCACTGAAGCTTTCTTT.